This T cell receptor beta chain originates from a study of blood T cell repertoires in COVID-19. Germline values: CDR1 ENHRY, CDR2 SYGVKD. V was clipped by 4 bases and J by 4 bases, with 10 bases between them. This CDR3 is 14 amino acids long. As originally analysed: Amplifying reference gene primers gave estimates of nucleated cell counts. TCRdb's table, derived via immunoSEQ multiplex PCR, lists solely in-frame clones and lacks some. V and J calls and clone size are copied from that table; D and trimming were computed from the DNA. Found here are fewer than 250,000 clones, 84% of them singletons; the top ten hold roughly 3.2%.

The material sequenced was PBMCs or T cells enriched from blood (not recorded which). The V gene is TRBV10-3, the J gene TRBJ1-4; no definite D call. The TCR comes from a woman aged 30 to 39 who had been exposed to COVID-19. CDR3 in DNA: TGTGCCATCAGTGCCGCAGGACTTAATGAAAAACTGTTTTTT. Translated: CAISAAGLNEKLFF.